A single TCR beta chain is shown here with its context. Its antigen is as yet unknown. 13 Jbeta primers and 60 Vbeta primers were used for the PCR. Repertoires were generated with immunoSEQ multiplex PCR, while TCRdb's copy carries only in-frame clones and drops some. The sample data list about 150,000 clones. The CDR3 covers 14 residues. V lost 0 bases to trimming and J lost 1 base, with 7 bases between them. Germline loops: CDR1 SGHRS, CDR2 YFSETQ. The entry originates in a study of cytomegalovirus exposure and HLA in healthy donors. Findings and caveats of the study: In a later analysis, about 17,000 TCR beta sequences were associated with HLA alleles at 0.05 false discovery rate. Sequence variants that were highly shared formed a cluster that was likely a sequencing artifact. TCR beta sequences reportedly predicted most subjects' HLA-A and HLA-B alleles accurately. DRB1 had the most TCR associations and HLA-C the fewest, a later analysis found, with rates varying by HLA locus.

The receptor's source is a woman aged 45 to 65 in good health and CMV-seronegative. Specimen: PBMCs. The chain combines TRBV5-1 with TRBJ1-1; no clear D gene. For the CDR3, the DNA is TGCGCCAGCAGCTTGGAACCCGGGAACACTGAAGCTTTCTTT. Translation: CASSLEPGNTEAFF. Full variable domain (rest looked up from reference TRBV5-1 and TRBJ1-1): KAGVTQTPRYLIKTRGQQVTLSCSPISGHRSVSWYQQTPGQGLQFLFEYFSETQRNKGNFPGRFSGRQFSNSRSEMNVSTLELGDSALYLCASSLEPGNTEAFFGQGTRLTVV.